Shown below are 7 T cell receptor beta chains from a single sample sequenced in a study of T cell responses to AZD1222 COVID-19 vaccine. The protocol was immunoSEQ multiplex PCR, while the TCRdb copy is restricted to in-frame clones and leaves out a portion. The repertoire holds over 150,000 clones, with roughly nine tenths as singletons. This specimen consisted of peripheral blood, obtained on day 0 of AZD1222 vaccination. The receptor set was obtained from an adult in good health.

CDR3 coding DNA: TGCAGCGTGGACAGGGGATCGTACACTGAAGCTTTCTTT. It specifies CSVDRGSYTEAFF. V gene TRBV29-1 combines with J gene TRBJ1-1; 9 positions agree with TRBD1. Trimming removed 6 bases from V and 3 bases from J; junction bases left unmatched: 5. Germline-derived CDR1 and CDR2 are SQVTM and ANQGSEA. This CDR3 has 13 amino acids.

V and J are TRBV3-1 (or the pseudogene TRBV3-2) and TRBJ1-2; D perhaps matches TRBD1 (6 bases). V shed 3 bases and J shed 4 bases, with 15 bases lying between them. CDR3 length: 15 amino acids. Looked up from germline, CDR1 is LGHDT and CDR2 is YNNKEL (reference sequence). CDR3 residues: CASSQIPTGPYGYTF. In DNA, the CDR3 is TGTGCCAGCAGCCAGATTCCGACAGGACCCTATGGCTACACCTTC.

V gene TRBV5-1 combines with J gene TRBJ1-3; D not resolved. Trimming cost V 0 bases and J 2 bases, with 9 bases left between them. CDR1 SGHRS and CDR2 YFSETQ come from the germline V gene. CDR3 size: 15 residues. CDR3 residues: CASSLEQTTGNTIYF. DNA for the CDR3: TGCGCCAGCAGCTTGGAACAGACCACTGGAAACACCATATATTTT.

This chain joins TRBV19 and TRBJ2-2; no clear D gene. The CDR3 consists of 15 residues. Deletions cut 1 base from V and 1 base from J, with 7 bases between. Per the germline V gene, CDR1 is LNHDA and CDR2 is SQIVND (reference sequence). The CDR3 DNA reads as TGTGCCAGTAGTATAGGGGGTAAGAACACCGGGGAGCTGTTTTTT. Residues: CASSIGGKNTGELFF.

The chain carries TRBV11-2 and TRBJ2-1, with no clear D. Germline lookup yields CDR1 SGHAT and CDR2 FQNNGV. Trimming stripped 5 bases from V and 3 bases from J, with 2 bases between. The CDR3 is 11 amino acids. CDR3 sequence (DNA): TGTGCCAGCAGCCGCTACAATGAGCAGTTCTTC. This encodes CASSRYNEQFF. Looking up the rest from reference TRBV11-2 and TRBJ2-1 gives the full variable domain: EAGVAQSPRYKIIEKRQSVAFWCNPISGHATLYWYQQILGQGPKLLIQFQNNGVVDDSQLPKDRFSAERLKGVDSTLKIQPAKLEDSAVYLCASSRYNEQFFGPGTRLTVL.

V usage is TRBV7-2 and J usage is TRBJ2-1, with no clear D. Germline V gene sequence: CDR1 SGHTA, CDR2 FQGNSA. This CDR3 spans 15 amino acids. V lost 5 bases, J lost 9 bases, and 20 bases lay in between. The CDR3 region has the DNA TGTGCCAGCAGCCCCGGCCGGGCCGGCCTTAGTGAGCAGTTCTTC. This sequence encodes CASSPGRAGLSEQFF.

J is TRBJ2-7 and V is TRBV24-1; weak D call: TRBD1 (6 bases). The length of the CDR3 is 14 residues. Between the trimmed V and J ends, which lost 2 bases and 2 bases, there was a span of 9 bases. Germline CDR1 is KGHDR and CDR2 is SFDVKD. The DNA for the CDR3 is TGTGCCACCAGTGATTCAGGACAGCCCTACGAGCAGTACTTC. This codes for CATSDSGQPYEQYF.